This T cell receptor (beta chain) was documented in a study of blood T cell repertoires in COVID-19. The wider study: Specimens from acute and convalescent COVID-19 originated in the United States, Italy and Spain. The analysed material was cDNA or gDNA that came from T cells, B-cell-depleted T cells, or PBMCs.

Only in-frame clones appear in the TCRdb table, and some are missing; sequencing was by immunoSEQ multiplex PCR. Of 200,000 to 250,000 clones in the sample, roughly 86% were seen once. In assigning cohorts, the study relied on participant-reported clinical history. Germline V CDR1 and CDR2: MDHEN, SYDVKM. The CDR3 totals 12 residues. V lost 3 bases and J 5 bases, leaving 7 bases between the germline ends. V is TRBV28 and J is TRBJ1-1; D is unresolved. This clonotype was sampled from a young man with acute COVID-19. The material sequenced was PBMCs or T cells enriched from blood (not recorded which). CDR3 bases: TGTGCCAGCAGTTTCTGGCCGACTGAAGCTTTCTTT. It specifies CASSFWPTEAFF.